The TCR beta chain described here comes from a study of T-cell reconstitution after alpha-beta-depleted transplantation in children. Library preparation (for TCRbeta) was performed with unique molecular identifiers. TCRdb re-called the PCR reads with MiXCR, one entry per CDR3 protein. In the table there are fewer than 700,000 distinct CDR3 sequences, under 25% of which are singletons. In its sample, this clonotype was seen a few times. The CDR3 extends over 12 amino acids. The germline V and J ends were trimmed by 3 bases and 7 bases, with 10 bases remaining between them. The germline V gene has CDR1 PRHDT and CDR2 FYEKMQ (reference sequence).

This chain connects TRBV13 to TRBJ2-7; D is ambiguous. The sequencing here drew on PBMCs, mostly from graft donor cells, taken 360 days after TCRalphabeta/CD19-depleted stem cell transplant. The TCR originated in a boy younger than two who had a stem cell transplant for acute myeloid leukemia, so the T cells may come from the graft donor. The CDR3 loop is CASSFGHWEQYF. CDR3 nucleotides: TGTGCCAGCAGCTTCGGGCATTGGGAGCAGTACTTC.